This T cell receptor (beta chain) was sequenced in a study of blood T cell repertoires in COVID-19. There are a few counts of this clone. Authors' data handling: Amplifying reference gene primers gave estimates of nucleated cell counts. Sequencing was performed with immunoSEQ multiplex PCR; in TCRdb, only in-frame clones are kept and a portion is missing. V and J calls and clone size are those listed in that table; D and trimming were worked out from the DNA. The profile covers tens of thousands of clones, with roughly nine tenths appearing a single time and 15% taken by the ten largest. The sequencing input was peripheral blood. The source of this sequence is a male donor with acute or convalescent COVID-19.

CDR3 in DNA: TGTGCCAGCAGGAACAGCCCTTTGGAAGCTTTCTTT. Encoded protein: CASRNSPLEAFF. The rearrangement joins TRBV2 to TRBJ1-1; no definite D call. CDR3 length: 12 amino acids. Trimming stripped 6 bases from V and 8 bases from J, with 13 bases between. The V gene's germline CDR1 is SNHLY and CDR2 FYNNEI.